Listed below are T cell receptor beta chains from one sample, sequenced in a study of blood T cell repertoires in COVID-19. Sequenced by immunoSEQ multiplex PCR; TCRdb stores in-frame clones only, minus some. In the table there are about 68,000 clones, approximately 86% of which are singletons. Sequences were obtained from peripheral blood. The receptors were gathered from a woman aged 55-69 years with acute or convalescent COVID-19. Each CDR3 is given with its conserved first and last residue. Fields, in order: clone size, D gene, V gene, J gene, CDR3 DNA, CDR3 protein. The D gene is left open where the match is weak. Size is stated for part of the rows, as once, few or many counts, or as a class when the clone is expanded.

.	TRBD1	TRBV28	TRBJ2-2	TGTGCCAGCAATCCCGGGACAGACATCACCGGGGAGCTGTTTTTT	CASNPGTDITGELFF
once	TRBD2	TRBV18	TRBJ2-7	TGTGCCAGCTCACCGGGACTAGCGGGTGCCTACGAGCAGTACTTC	CASSPGLAGAYEQYF
few	TRBD1	TRBV3-1/TRBV3-2	TRBJ1-2	TGTGCCAGCAGCCGCGGACAGGCTGGTGGCTACACCTTC	CASSRGQAGGYTF
once	TRBD1	TRBV9	TRBJ2-2	TGTGCCAGCAGCCCCGACAGGGGGCGGACCGGGGAGCTGTTTTTT	CASSPDRGRTGELFF
.	TRBD1	TRBV9	TRBJ1-1	TGTGCCAGCAGCGAGACAGGGGCGGGCGCTGAAGCTTTCTTT	CASSETGAGAEAFF
few	.	TRBV5-6	TRBJ2-7	TGTGCCAGCAGCTTCACAGGGCTCTACGAGCAGTACTTC	CASSFTGLYEQYF
.	.	TRBV30	TRBJ1-5	TGTGCCTGGAGTCGTACCGGACTCTTCAATCAGCCCCAGCATTTT	CAWSRTGLFNQPQHF
.	TRBD1	TRBV29-1	TRBJ1-1	TGCAGCGTTGACGGGAGGTCAGGGGGCCCCGGCACTGAAGCTTTCTTT	CSVDGRSGGPGTEAFF
few	.	TRBV12-5	TRBJ2-1	TGTGCTAGTGGTTTGGGCTCGGCTCGGGATGAGCAGTTCTTC	CASGLGSARDEQFF
few	.	TRBV7-9	TRBJ1-2	TGTGCCAGCAGCTTAGGGACAGCCTATGGCTACACCTTC	CASSLGTAYGYTF
.	.	TRBV7-2	TRBJ1-2	TGTGCCAGCAGCCCCGGACCAGGGAACTATGGCTACACCTTC	CASSPGPGNYGYTF
once	TRBD2	TRBV10-3	TRBJ2-3	TGTGCCATCAGTGAGAGCGGGACTTACACAGATACGCAGTATTTT	CAISESGTYTDTQYF
.	.	TRBV3-1/TRBV3-2	TRBJ1-2	TGTGCCAGCAGCCAAGTTACGCGGGCGAAGAGGGGCTACACCTTC	CASSQVTRAKRGYTF
once	TRBD2	TRBV5-4	TRBJ2-5	TGTGCCAGCAGCTATGGGGGGGAAGAGACCCAGTACTTC	CASSYGGEETQYF
.	.	TRBV5-4	TRBJ1-4	TGTGCCAGCAGCTTACAGGGCCGGCGGGAAAAACTGTTTTTT	CASSLQGRREKLFF
.	.	TRBV12-3/TRBV12-4	TRBJ1-2	TGTGCCAGCAGTTTACGGGGTTTATATGGCTACACCTTC	CASSLRGLYGYTF
.	TRBD1	TRBV30	TRBJ1-1	TGTGCCTGGAGTGTACACAGGGGCACTGAAGCTTTCTTT	CAWSVHRGTEAFF
.	TRBD1	TRBV6-5	TRBJ2-7	TGTGCCAGCAGTTACTCGGGTCGGACAGGGGAGAAGCAGTACTTC	CASSYSGRTGEKQYF
.	.	TRBV3-1/TRBV3-2	TRBJ2-1	TGTGCCAGCAGCCGGGAAACCGGGACATTCTACAGTGAGCAGTTCTTC	CASSRETGTFYSEQFF
.	TRBD1	TRBV5-6	TRBJ1-4	TGTGCCAGCAGGGGACAGGGCCATGAAAAACTGTTTTTT	CASRGQGHEKLFF
.	.	TRBV4-1	TRBJ1-1	TGCGCCAGCAGCCAAGATTCCAGAAAGAACACTGAAGCTTTCTTT	CASSQDSRKNTEAFF
.	TRBD1	TRBV5-5	TRBJ1-5	TGTGCCAGCAGCTTGGGGGGACAGGGGGCAGGACAGCCCCAGCATTTT	CASSLGGQGAGQPQHF
.	.	TRBV2	TRBJ2-4	TGTGCCAGCAGCCGAGACTTGGAAAACATTCAGTACTTC	CASSRDLENIQYF
.	.	TRBV6-5	TRBJ2-1	TGTGCCAGCAGAGATCTTTGGAGCGGTGAGCAGTTCTTC	CASRDLWSGEQFF
.	TRBD1	TRBV6-2/TRBV6-3	TRBJ2-7	TGTGCCAGCAGCTACTCGATAATCCGACAGGGGCTTTCCTACGAGCAGTACTTC	CASSYSIIRQGLSYEQYF
few	TRBD1	TRBV2	TRBJ1-1	TGTGCCAGCAGTTGGGGGACAGGAAGGAACACTGAAGCTTTCTTT	CASSWGTGRNTEAFF
.	TRBD2	TRBV7-2	TRBJ2-7	TGTGCCAGCAGCTTAGACGCGGGGGGGCACTACGAGCAGTACTTC	CASSLDAGGHYEQYF
.	.	TRBV25-1	TRBJ1-6	TGTGCCAGCAGTGTAGGACAGAATTCTAATTCACCCCTCCACTTT	CASSVGQNSNSPLHF
.	.	TRBV18	TRBJ1-2	TGTGCCAGCTCACCCTTATCCACTGACAGGCATGGCGGCTACACCTTC	CASSPLSTDRHGGYTF
.	.	TRBV18	TRBJ2-7	TGTGCCAGCTCACCCTATCCGTCATACGAGCAGTACTTC	CASSPYPSYEQYF
.	TRBD2	TRBV9	TRBJ2-7	TGTGCCAGCAGCGTAGCGGGAGGAACCTACGAGCAGTACTTC	CASSVAGGTYEQYF